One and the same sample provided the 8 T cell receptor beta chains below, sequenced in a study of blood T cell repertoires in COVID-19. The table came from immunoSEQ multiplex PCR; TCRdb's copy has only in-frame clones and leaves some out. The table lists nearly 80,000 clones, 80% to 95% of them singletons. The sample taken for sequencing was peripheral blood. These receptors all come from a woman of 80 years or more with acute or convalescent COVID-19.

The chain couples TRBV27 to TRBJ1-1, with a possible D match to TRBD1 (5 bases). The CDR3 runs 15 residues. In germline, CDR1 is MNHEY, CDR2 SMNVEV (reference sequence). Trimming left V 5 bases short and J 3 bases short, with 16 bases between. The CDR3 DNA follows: TGTGCCAGCAGTAAAACATCCAGGGTAGACACTGAAGCTTTCTTT. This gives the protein CASSKTSRVDTEAFF.

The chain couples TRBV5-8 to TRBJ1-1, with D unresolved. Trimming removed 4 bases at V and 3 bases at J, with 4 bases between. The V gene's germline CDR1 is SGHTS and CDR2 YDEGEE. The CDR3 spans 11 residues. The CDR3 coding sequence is TGTGCCAGCAGCGAGTACACTGAAGCTTTCTTT. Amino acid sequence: CASSEYTEAFF.

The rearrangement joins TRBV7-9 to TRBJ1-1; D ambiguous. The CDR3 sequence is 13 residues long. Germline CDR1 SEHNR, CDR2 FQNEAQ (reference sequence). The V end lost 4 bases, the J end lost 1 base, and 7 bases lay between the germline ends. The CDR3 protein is CASSYQKNTEAFF. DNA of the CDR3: TGTGCCAGCAGCTATCAAAAGAACACTGAAGCTTTCTTT.

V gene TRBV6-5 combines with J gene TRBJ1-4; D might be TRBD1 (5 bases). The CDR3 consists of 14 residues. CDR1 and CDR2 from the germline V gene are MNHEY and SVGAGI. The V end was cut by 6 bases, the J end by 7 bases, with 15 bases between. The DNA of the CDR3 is TGTGCCAGCAGCCAAGGGGCGGTTGGTGAAAAACTGTTTTTT. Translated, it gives CASSQGAVGEKLFF.

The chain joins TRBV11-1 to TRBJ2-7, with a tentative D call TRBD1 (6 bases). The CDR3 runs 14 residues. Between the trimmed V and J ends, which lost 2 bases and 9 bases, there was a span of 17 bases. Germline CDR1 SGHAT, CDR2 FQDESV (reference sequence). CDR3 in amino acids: CASSLSTGSKRQYF. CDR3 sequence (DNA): TGTGCCAGCAGCTTATCGACAGGTAGTAAACGGCAGTACTTC.

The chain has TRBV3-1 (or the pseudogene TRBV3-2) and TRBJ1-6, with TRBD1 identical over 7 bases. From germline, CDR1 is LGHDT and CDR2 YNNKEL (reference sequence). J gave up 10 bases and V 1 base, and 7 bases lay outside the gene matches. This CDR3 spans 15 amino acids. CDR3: CASSQGGTVVSPLHF. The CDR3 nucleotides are TGTGCCAGCAGCCAAGGGGGGACAGTTGTGTCACCCCTCCACTTT.

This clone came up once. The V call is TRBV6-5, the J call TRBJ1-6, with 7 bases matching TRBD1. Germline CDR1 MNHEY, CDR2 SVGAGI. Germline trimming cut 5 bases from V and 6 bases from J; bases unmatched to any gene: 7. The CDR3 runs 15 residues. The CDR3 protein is CASSPWDRSNSPLHF. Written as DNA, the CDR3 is TGTGCCAGCAGTCCATGGGACAGAAGTAATTCACCCCTCCACTTT.

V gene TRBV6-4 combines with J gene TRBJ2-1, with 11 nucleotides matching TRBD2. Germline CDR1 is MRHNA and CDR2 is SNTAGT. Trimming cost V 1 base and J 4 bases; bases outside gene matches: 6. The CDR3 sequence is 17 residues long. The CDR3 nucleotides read TGTGCCAGCAGTGACTACCTTTCTAGCGGGGGGTACAATGAGCAGTTCTTC. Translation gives CASSDYLSSGGYNEQFF.